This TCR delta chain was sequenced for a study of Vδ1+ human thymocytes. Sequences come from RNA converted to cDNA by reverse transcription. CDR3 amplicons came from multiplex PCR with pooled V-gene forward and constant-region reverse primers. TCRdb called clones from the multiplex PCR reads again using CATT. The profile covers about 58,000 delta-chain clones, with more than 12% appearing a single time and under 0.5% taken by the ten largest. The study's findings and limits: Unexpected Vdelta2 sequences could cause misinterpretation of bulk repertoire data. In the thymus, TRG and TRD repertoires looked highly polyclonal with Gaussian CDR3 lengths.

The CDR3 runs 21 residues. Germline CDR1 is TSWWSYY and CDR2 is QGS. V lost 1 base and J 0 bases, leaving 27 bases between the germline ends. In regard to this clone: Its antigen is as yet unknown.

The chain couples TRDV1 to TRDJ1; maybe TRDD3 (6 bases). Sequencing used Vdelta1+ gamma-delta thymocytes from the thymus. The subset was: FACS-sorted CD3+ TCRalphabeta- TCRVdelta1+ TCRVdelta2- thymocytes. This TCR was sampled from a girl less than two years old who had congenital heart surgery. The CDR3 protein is CALGERVPTYWALHYTDKLIF. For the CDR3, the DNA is TGTGCTCTTGGGGAACGCGTTCCCACCTACTGGGCTTTACATTACACCGATAAACTCATCTTT.